This entry features one T cell receptor (beta chain) sequence. The antigen remains undetermined. PCR involved 60 Vbeta and 13 Jbeta primers. Some clones are missing from TCRdb's copy, which holds only in-frame ones; the method was immunoSEQ multiplex PCR. The sample holds over 65,000 clones, 80% to 90% seen once. CDR1 is LNHDA, CDR2 SQIVND, per germline (reference sequence). The V and J ends lost 5 bases and 0 bases respectively, with 4 bases between them. The CDR3 spans 12 residues. This sample is drawn from a study of cytomegalovirus exposure and HLA in healthy donors. The study, taken as a whole, reports: Later analysis identified about 18,000 TCR beta sequences associated with HLA alleles, using a false discovery rate threshold of 0.05. The only immune exposure information that was available was CMV serostatus.

Sequenced input: PBMCs. This TCR was recovered from a human donor in good health. The rearrangement links TRBV19 to TRBJ2-5; no clear D. CDR3 loop: CASSPNQETQYF. CDR3 sequence (DNA): TGTGCCAGTAGTCCAAACCAAGAGACCCAGTACTTC.